This T cell receptor beta chain was captured by sequencing in a study of early T cells in non-severe SARS-CoV-2 infection. This CDR3 spans 15 amino acids. Trimming took 4 bases from V and 4 from J, leaving 15 bases between them. Germline loops: CDR1 SGDLS, CDR2 YYNGEE. Tagging with unique molecular identifiers was applied to individual cDNA molecules. TCRdb recomputed calls from the 5' RACE reads with MiXCR, one row per CDR3 protein. The top ten hold around 4.3% of the sample, which has around 93,000 distinct CDR3 sequences, 9.5% to 15% seen once. Findings and caveats of the study: Matching against VDJdb likely underestimated virus-specific expansions, favoring anti-spike CD8.

This clonotype was detected ten times or more. Antigen unknown. The sequence derives from an adult who was a healthcare worker with PCR-confirmed SARS-CoV-2 infection or an uninfected control (not recorded which). The J gene is TRBJ2-1, the V gene TRBV9; D is unclear. Here the sequenced sample was whole blood, taken at baseline. Written as DNA, the CDR3 is TGTGCCAGCAGCTTCGACGGCGGAATTTACAATGAGCAGTTCTTC. This translates into CASSFDGGIYNEQFF.